This T cell receptor (beta chain) was recovered during a study of shared clonotypes between healthy human individuals. Across the whole study: Donors had three CD4 naive, three CD4 memory, two CD8 naive and one CD8 memory plate apiece. Whole-study findings and limits: Memory subsets had estimated richness that was generally smaller than that of naive subsets.

The sorted-subset replicate PCRs were given 200 ng DNA, which is 30,000 to 35,000 T cell genomes. Per the original methods: Junction-only immunoSEQ sequences carried no quality scores, so filtering differed. TCRdb's copy holds only in-frame clones and misses some; the assay was immunoSEQ multiplex PCR. V and J calls plus clone size are reproduced from that table; the DNA served to infer D and trimming. The sample has a few million clones; just over 90% are singletons. CDR1 is MDHEN and CDR2 is SYDVKM in the germline V gene. The length of the CDR3 is 16 residues. With V trimmed by 6 bases and J by 1 base, 9 bases remained unmatched. As to this clone: Its specificity is unknown.

This chain connects TRBV28 to TRBJ2-7; TRBD2 agrees at 10 bases. The clonotype was recovered from a man between 18 and 29 years old in good health. Some clones in this sample may be carry-over from other donors' samples. The source material was naive CD4+ T cells from PBMCs. Stated subset: CD45RA+ positively selected. In DNA, the CDR3 is TGTGCCAGCAGCAGCCCGCTAGCGGGAGTGTCCTACGAGCAGTACTTC. Its translation is CASSSPLAGVSYEQYF.